Below are 22 T cell receptor beta chains sequenced from a single sample in a study of cytomegalovirus exposure and HLA in healthy donors. PCR used 60 Vbeta primers and 13 Jbeta primers. Only in-frame clones appear in the TCRdb table, and some are missing; sequencing was by immunoSEQ multiplex PCR. The sample carries some 150,000 clones, roughly 79% recorded once. The sequencing input was PBMCs. The source of these receptors is a woman aged 40 to 49 in good health and CMV-seropositive.

The genes are TRBV29-1 and TRBJ1-1; no definite D call. CDR1 SQVTM and CDR2 ANQGSEA come from the germline V gene. CDR3 length: 15 amino acids. V lost 5 bases, J lost 3 bases, and 19 bases lay in between. The CDR3 protein is CSVLPDMVVDTEAFF. The DNA of the CDR3 is TGCAGCGTTTTGCCCGACATGGTAGTGGACACTGAAGCTTTCTTT.

The chain has TRBV5-5 and TRBJ2-1, with 13 bases that match TRBD2. With 4 bases clipped from V and 0 bases from J, the junction kept 1 base outside the gene matches. Germline V lookup: CDR1 SGHKS, CDR2 YYEKEE (reference sequence). The CDR3 runs 16 residues. The CDR3 DNA follows: TGTGCCAGCAGCAGGACTAGCGGGGGCTCCTACAATGAGCAGTTCTTC. The encoded protein is CASSRTSGGSYNEQFF.

The chain couples TRBV7-9 to TRBJ1-1; 7 bases agree with TRBD1. J was trimmed by 4 bases and V by 8 bases; bases with no gene match: 10. Germline CDR1 is SEHNR and CDR2 is FQNEAQ (reference sequence). The CDR3 runs 14 residues. The CDR3 loop reads CASCRTGEVTEAFF. DNA of the CDR3: TGTGCCAGCTGCCGGACAGGAGAGGTCACTGAAGCTTTCTTT.

The rearrangement joins TRBV9 to TRBJ2-3, with D maybe TRBD2 (7 bases). The V and J ends lost 7 bases and 2 bases respectively, with 17 bases between them. Germline V CDR1 and CDR2: SGDLS, YYNGEE. The CDR3 totals 15 residues. This chain's CDR3 is CASRPAGANTDTQYF. The CDR3 DNA follows: TGTGCCAGCCGACCGGCGGGGGCGAACACAGATACGCAGTATTTT.

This chain connects TRBV6-6 to TRBJ2-3, with D possibly TRBD2 on 6 matching bases. The CDR3 runs to 14 residues. V was shortened by 2 bases and J by 5 bases, with 11 bases between the two germline ends. Germline values: CDR1 MNHNY, CDR2 SVGAGI (reference sequence). CDR3 bases: TGTGCCAGCAGTTACGTTAGCGGACGAGATACGCAGTATTTT. Its translation is CASSYVSGRDTQYF.

This chain links TRBV2 with TRBJ2-1, with D perhaps TRBD1 (6 bases). The CDR3 has 14 residues. From germline, CDR1 is SNHLY and CDR2 FYNNEI. The V end lost 7 bases, the J end lost 10 bases, and 20 bases lay between the germline ends. Written as DNA, the CDR3 is TGTGCCAGCACCAAACTACAGGGTCAAGGCGAGCAGTTCTTC. This sequence encodes CASTKLQGQGEQFF.

This clone has more than one count but fewer than ten. The genes are TRBV6-1 and TRBJ1-4, with D maybe TRBD1 (6 bases). The germline V gene encodes CDR1 MNHNS and CDR2 SASEGT. The CDR3 length is 12 residues. V dropped 4 bases and J dropped 8 bases, with 8 bases sitting between them. The CDR3 sequence: CASSVTGEKLFF. The CDR3 DNA sequence: TGTGCCAGCAGTGTAACAGGGGAAAAACTGTTTTTT.

The chain recombines TRBV7-6 with TRBJ2-7; 8 bases fit TRBD1. This CDR3 has 14 residues. V dropped 4 bases and J dropped 0; count of bases not matched to a gene: 2. Germline lookup yields CDR1 SGHVS and CDR2 FNYEAQ. CDR3 sequence reads: CASSSTGGSYEQYF. Written as DNA, the CDR3 is TGTGCCAGCAGCTCCACAGGGGGCTCCTACGAGCAGTACTTC.

This clone was seen a single time. The V and J genes are TRBV7-9 and TRBJ1-4; unclear D gene. Germline-derived CDR1 and CDR2 are SEHNR and FQNEAQ (reference sequence). Trimming shortened V by 1 base and J by 5 bases, and 11 bases separated the two germline ends. CDR3 length: 15 residues. The CDR3 nucleotides are TGTGCCAGCAGCTTAGGGGCAGGCTACAATGAAAAACTGTTTTTT. Translation: CASSLGAGYNEKLFF.

The V gene is TRBV6-5, the J gene TRBJ2-3; perhaps TRBD1 as D (6 bases). V was clipped by 2 bases and J by 0 bases, with 6 bases between them. Germline CDR1 and CDR2: MNHEY and SVGAGI. The CDR3 contains 14 residues. The chain's CDR3 is CASSYTGSTDTQYF. CDR3 nucleotide sequence: TGTGCCAGCAGTTACACAGGGAGCACAGATACGCAGTATTTT.

The V call is TRBV5-1, the J call TRBJ2-7; 10 bases are shared with TRBD1. The CDR3 loop spans 13 amino acids. The germline gives CDR1 SGHRS, CDR2 YFSETQ. Trimming at V came to 0 bases and at J to 6 bases, leaving 0 bases not matched to a gene. The CDR3 loop reads CASSLGTGGEQYF. CDR3 coding DNA: TGCGCCAGCAGCTTGGGGACAGGGGGCGAGCAGTACTTC.

The V call is TRBV11-2, the J call TRBJ2-1; D perhaps matches TRBD1 (6 bases). CDR1 is SGHAT and CDR2 is FQNNGV in the germline V gene. The CDR3 sequence is 14 residues long. Trimming took off 4 bases at V and 4 bases at J, with 11 bases between the two ends. CDR3 amino acids: CASSSPGQYNEQFF. The CDR3 DNA reads as TGTGCCAGCAGCTCTCCCGGACAGTACAATGAGCAGTTCTTC.

V gene TRBV5-5 combines with J gene TRBJ2-1, with 8 bases that match TRBD2. The CDR3 totals 15 residues. From germline, CDR1 is SGHKS and CDR2 YYEKEE (reference sequence). V shed 2 bases, J shed 10 bases, and the junction held 11 bases outside the gene matches. The CDR3 sequence is CASSLTGGAGREQFF. DNA for the CDR3: TGTGCCAGCAGCTTAACCGGGGGGGCCGGAAGGGAGCAGTTCTTC. Combining the CDR3 with reference TRBV5-5 and TRBJ2-1 gives the whole variable domain DAGVTQSPTHLIKTRGQQVTLRCSPISGHKSVSWYQQVLGQGPQFIFQYYEKEERGRGNFPDRFSARQFPNYSSELNVNALLLGDSALYLCASSLTGGAGREQFFGPGTRLTVL.

V and J are TRBV2 and TRBJ1-5; TRBD1 might be the D (6 bases). The V and J ends lost 5 bases and 5 bases respectively, with 13 bases between them. CDR1 is SNHLY and CDR2 is FYNNEI in the germline V gene. CDR3 length: 14 amino acids. The CDR3 DNA reads as TGTGCCAGCAGTTCACAGGGAGGGGATCAGCCCCAGCATTTT. Its protein product is CASSSQGGDQPQHF.

The chain carries TRBV18 and TRBJ1-5, with D possibly TRBD1 on 6 matching bases. Trimming took off 0 bases at V and 2 bases at J, with 14 bases between the two ends. The germline CDR1 and CDR2 sequences are KGHSH and LQKENI. The CDR3 runs 17 residues. The CDR3: CASSPPNRDTRNQPQHF. CDR3 DNA sequence: TGTGCCAGCTCACCACCGAACAGGGACACACGCAATCAGCCCCAGCATTTT.

The chain employs TRBV13 and TRBJ1-2, with D possibly TRBD1 on 6 matching bases. This CDR3 region has 12 residues. Germline CDR1 is PRHDT and CDR2 is FYEKMQ (reference sequence). The CDR3 DNA follows: TGTCTGACGGCGCAGGGGAACGGTGGCTACACCTTC. Translating it yields CLTAQGNGGYTF. The full variable domain, rest sourced from reference TRBV13 and TRBJ1-2, is AAGVIQSPRHLIKEKRETATLKCYPIPRHDTVYWYQQGPGQDPQFLISFYEKMQSDKGSIPDRFSAQQFSDYHSELNMSSLELGDSALYFCLTAQGNGGYTFGSGTRLTVV.

The V and J genes are TRBV6-6 and TRBJ2-7; no clear D. Germline V lookup: CDR1 MNHNY, CDR2 SVGAGI (reference sequence). Trimming removed 2 bases from V and 3 bases from J, with 11 bases in between. The CDR3 covers 14 residues. The CDR3 loop is CASSYEAGDYEQYF. CDR3 in DNA: TGTGCCAGCAGTTACGAAGCCGGTGACTACGAGCAGTACTTC.

This clone was picked up a small number of times. The rearrangement uses TRBV7-6 and TRBJ2-3; 7 bases match TRBD2. The CDR3 loop spans 15 amino acids. With V trimmed by 1 base and J by 2 bases, 3 bases remained unmatched. CDR1 SGHVS and CDR2 FNYEAQ come from the germline V gene. The CDR3 coding sequence is TGTGCCAGCAGCTTAGTCGGGGGGATCACAGATACGCAGTATTTT. Protein sequence: CASSLVGGITDTQYF.

The chain employs TRBV27 and TRBJ2-7; D ambiguous. The CDR3 spans 11 residues. V was trimmed by 5 bases and J by 3 bases, leaving 5 bases between them. Germline lookup yields CDR1 MNHEY and CDR2 SMNVEV (reference sequence). The CDR3 loop is CASSDFYEQYF. The CDR3 bases are TGTGCCAGCAGTGACTTCTACGAGCAGTACTTC.

The chain couples TRBV28 to TRBJ2-7, with TRBD1 as a possible D gene (5 bases). There are 14 residues in the CDR3. The germline V gene has CDR1 MDHEN and CDR2 SYDVKM. V dropped 6 bases and J dropped 1 base, with 13 bases sitting between them. The CDR3 coding sequence is TGTGCCAGCAGCTCATTCAGGGTTTCCTACGAGCAGTACTTC. It specifies CASSSFRVSYEQYF.

This clone has a handful of counts. The chain uses TRBV4-2 and TRBJ2-2; D unclear. Germline V gene lookup returns CDR1 LGHNA and CDR2 YNFKEQ. There are 15 residues in the CDR3. Trimming pared 4 bases from V and 1 base from J, leaving 10 bases between. The CDR3 region has the DNA TGTGCCAGCAGCCTCAGGTTAATGAACACCGGGGAGCTGTTTTTT. This sequence encodes CASSLRLMNTGELFF.

V usage is TRBV7-2 and J usage is TRBJ2-5; TRBD1 might be the D (6 bases). Trimming cost V 5 bases and J 1 base, with 11 bases left between them. The germline CDR1 and CDR2 sequences are SGHTA and FQGNSA. The CDR3 contains 14 residues. The CDR3 loop is CASSIGQLQETQYF. DNA of the CDR3: TGTGCCAGCAGCATAGGACAGCTCCAAGAGACCCAGTACTTC.